Below are 30 T cell receptor beta chains sequenced from a single sample in a study of T cell responses to AZD1222 COVID-19 vaccine. The assay was immunoSEQ multiplex PCR, and TCRdb's table has in-frame clones only and misses some. The top ten hold approximately 3.2% of the sample, which has around 78,000 clones, just over 90% seen once. The material was peripheral blood, obtained 28 days after the second AZD1222 dose. Receptors originate from an adult who received the AZD1222 COVID-19 vaccine.

V usage is TRBV27 and J usage is TRBJ2-2; D ambiguous. Germline V gene lookup returns CDR1 MNHEY and CDR2 SMNVEV (reference sequence). CDR3 length: 13 amino acids. Trimming took off 3 bases at V and 4 bases at J, with 6 bases between the two ends. The chain's CDR3 is CASSFGSTGELFF. CDR3 in DNA: TGTGCCAGCAGTTTTGGGTCCACCGGGGAGCTGTTTTTT.

This clone has more than one count but fewer than ten. This chain joins TRBV10-3 and TRBJ1-2; D is uncertain. V gave up 0 bases and J gave up 1 base, with 6 bases separating them. Germline V gene lookup returns CDR1 ENHRY and CDR2 SYGVKD. This CDR3 has 14 residues. CDR3: CAISESTVNYGYTF. The DNA for the CDR3 is TGTGCCATCAGTGAGTCGACGGTTAACTATGGCTACACCTTC.

The rearrangement uses TRBV24-1 and TRBJ1-5; TRBD1 matches at 7 bases. Germline assignment: CDR1 KGHDR and CDR2 SFDVKD. CDR3 length equals 16 residues. With V trimmed by 3 bases and J by 5 bases, 9 bases remained unmatched. CDR3 sequence reads: CATSDAGRGTDQPQHF. The DNA of the CDR3 is TGTGCCACCAGTGATGCCGGCAGGGGGACCGATCAGCCCCAGCATTTT.

The chain is built from TRBV10-2 and TRBJ2-7; weak D call: TRBD2 (7 bases). Per germline, CDR1 WSHSY and CDR2 SAAADI. V was cut by 7 bases and J by 0 bases, with 16 bases left in between. The CDR3 consists of 15 residues. This CDR3 is CASTLGGATSYEQYF. In DNA form, the CDR3 reads TGCGCCAGCACTCTTGGGGGGGCGACCTCCTACGAGCAGTACTTC.

The genes are TRBV12-3 or TRBV12-4 and TRBJ1-6, with D perhaps TRBD1 (5 bases). This CDR3 region has 13 residues. Trimming pared 3 bases from V and 8 bases from J, leaving 8 bases between. The CDR3 loop reads CASSLSGDSPLHF. As DNA, the CDR3 is TGTGCCAGCAGTTTGTCGGGGGATTCACCCCTCCACTTT.

V gene TRBV11-2 combines with J gene TRBJ2-7; no firm D call. The CDR3 is 17 residues long. V was shortened by 1 base and J by 3 bases, with 19 bases between the two germline ends. Per the germline V gene, CDR1 is SGHAT and CDR2 is FQNNGV. CDR3 sequence (DNA): TGTGCCAGCAGCTTAGTCGCCAAGGTAGGACGATACTACGAGCAGTACTTC. It yields the protein CASSLVAKVGRYYEQYF.

This chain uses TRBV4-1 with TRBJ2-2; 11 bases line up with TRBD2. V shed 4 bases and J 1 base; nucleotides not matched to a gene: 8. The germline V gene encodes CDR1 MGHRA and CDR2 YSYEKL. The CDR3 spans 18 residues. In DNA, the CDR3 is TGCGCCAGCAGCCTTCTCGTAACTAGCGGGGGGAACACCGGGGAGCTGTTTTTT. It yields the protein CASSLLVTSGGNTGELFF.

V and J are TRBV6-5 and TRBJ2-7; D unclear. From germline, CDR1 is MNHEY and CDR2 SVGAGI. The CDR3 spans 11 residues. V gave up 6 bases and J gave up 2 bases, with 5 bases separating them. The CDR3 DNA follows: TGTGCCAGCAGGGATACCTACGAGCAGTACTTC. This sequence encodes CASRDTYEQYF.

The rearrangement joins TRBV27 to TRBJ1-5, with 11 bases aligning to TRBD1. Germline CDR1 MNHEY, CDR2 SMNVEV (reference sequence). V lost 10 bases, J lost 1 base, and 9 bases stayed unmatched. CDR3 length equals 16 residues. For the CDR3, the DNA is TGTGCCACCCGGGACAGGGGGATCGTGAGCAATCAGCCCCAGCATTTT. It yields the protein CATRDRGIVSNQPQHF.

The chain joins TRBV19 to TRBJ1-2; D perhaps matches TRBD1 (5 bases). This CDR3 region has 12 residues. The germline V gene has CDR1 LNHDA and CDR2 SQIVND (reference sequence). Trimming took off 6 bases at V and 6 bases at J, with 11 bases between the two ends. In nucleotides, the CDR3 is TGTGCCAGTAGCCCCTCGGGGCATGGCTACACCTTC. Residues: CASSPSGHGYTF.

A single count supports this clone. V usage is TRBV5-4 and J usage is TRBJ2-7; TRBD2 aligns across 8 bases. The germline gives CDR1 SGHNT, CDR2 YYREEE (reference sequence). The CDR3 contains 15 residues. After removal of 2 bases from V and 3 bases from J, the junction contained 7 bases not matched to a gene. This chain's CDR3 is CASSFGQRESYEQYF. CDR3 nucleotides: TGTGCCAGCAGCTTCGGGCAGCGGGAGAGCTACGAGCAGTACTTC.

This chain connects TRBV6-5 to TRBJ1-2; no reliable D call. Germline V CDR1 and CDR2: MNHEY, SVGAGI. Trimming shortened V by 6 bases and J by 6 bases, and 14 bases separated the two germline ends. The CDR3 is 13 residues long. CDR3 protein: CASSPRGPHGYTF. The CDR3 nucleotides read TGTGCCAGCAGCCCCCGAGGGCCCCATGGCTACACCTTC.

The chain recombines TRBV7-3 with TRBJ2-1, with 7 bases fitting TRBD2. The CDR3 consists of 15 residues. Germline values: CDR1 SGHTA, CDR2 FQGTGA. Trimming took 4 bases from V and 4 from J; bases not matched to a gene: 7. CDR3 DNA sequence: TGTGCCAGCAGCTCCAACGGGGGGATGTACAATGAGCAGTTCTTC. This gives the protein CASSSNGGMYNEQFF.

The gene calls are TRBV6-5 and TRBJ1-2, with TRBD1 as a possible D gene (6 bases). The CDR3 runs 14 residues. In germline, CDR1 is MNHEY, CDR2 SVGAGI. Trimming took 2 bases from V and 8 from J, leaving 15 bases between them. CDR3 in amino acids: CASSYGGWGGGYTF. The CDR3 DNA sequence: TGTGCCAGCAGTTACGGAGGTTGGGGGGGCGGCTACACCTTC.

This chain links TRBV7-9 with TRBJ1-6; no definite D call. Germline V gene lookup returns CDR1 SEHNR and CDR2 FQNEAQ (reference sequence). The CDR3 sequence is 12 residues long. Trimming removed 3 bases from V and 10 bases from J, with 7 bases in between. CDR3 sequence: CASSFRESPLHF. The CDR3 nucleotides are TGTGCCAGCAGCTTTCGGGAATCACCCCTCCACTTT.

The chain links TRBV6-4 to TRBJ2-7; 11 bases match TRBD2. V lost 9 bases and J lost 6; bases outside the gene matches: 10. Germline assignment: CDR1 MRHNA and CDR2 SNTAGT. The CDR3 is made up of 14 amino acids. The CDR3 reads CASLTTSGTLEQYF. DNA of the CDR3: TGTGCCAGTCTAACGACTAGCGGGACTCTCGAGCAGTACTTC.

This clone was recorded once. V usage is TRBV7-9 and J usage is TRBJ1-2; the D is unclear. Germline V gene lookup returns CDR1 SEHNR and CDR2 FQNEAQ (reference sequence). This CDR3 region has 16 residues. V lost 0 bases, J lost 3 bases, and 14 bases lay in between. The CDR3 DNA reads as TGTGCCAGCAGCTTAGCGGGGAAGGGAAGGCACTATGGCTACACCTTC. This gives the protein CASSLAGKGRHYGYTF.

The table lists this clone with a count of one. The chain has TRBV2 and TRBJ1-5; the D gene is possibly TRBD1 (5 bases). With 8 bases removed from V and 4 bases from J, the gap between germline ends came to 9 bases. Germline V gene data show CDR1 as SNHLY and CDR2 as FYNNEI. CDR3 size: 12 residues. The CDR3 DNA follows: TGTGCCAGCCGACAGCATAATCAGCCCCAGCATTTT. It encodes CASRQHNQPQHF.

The gene calls are TRBV3-1 (or the pseudogene TRBV3-2) and TRBJ2-3; tentative D call: TRBD1 (6 bases). The germline CDR1 and CDR2 sequences are LGHDT and YNNKEL (reference sequence). The V and J ends lost 0 bases and 7 bases respectively, with 11 bases between them. CDR3 size: 14 residues. The CDR3 is CASSQEGTSYTQYF. The DNA for the CDR3 is TGTGCCAGCAGCCAAGAAGGGACATCATATACGCAGTATTTT.

V usage is TRBV4-1 and J usage is TRBJ2-1; D tentatively reads TRBD1 or TRBD2 (6 bases each). The CDR3 length is 16 residues. Per the germline V gene, CDR1 is MGHRA and CDR2 is YSYEKL. Trimming cost V 4 bases and J 2 bases, with 15 bases left between them. The CDR3 DNA reads as TGCGCCAGCAGCCCCCGTGTCGGGGGCACCTACAATGAGCAGTTCTTC. Its protein product is CASSPRVGGTYNEQFF.

This clone was observed a single time. The chain is built from TRBV2 and TRBJ2-7, with D tentatively TRBD1 or TRBD2 (6 bases each). V lost 6 bases and J lost 3, with 15 bases in between. The CDR3 is made up of 14 amino acids. The germline gives CDR1 SNHLY, CDR2 FYNNEI. The DNA for the CDR3 is TGTGCCAGCAGGGGGGGACATCGGGACTACGAGCAGTACTTC. Translated: CASRGGHRDYEQYF. Filled out from reference TRBV2 and TRBJ2-7, the complete variable domain reads EPEVTQTPSHQVTQMGQEVILRCVPISNHLYFYWYRQILGQKVEFLVSFYNNEISEKSEIFDDQFSVERPDGSNFTLKIRSTKLEDSAMYFCASRGGHRDYEQYFGPGTRLTVT.

The rearrangement joins TRBV7-2 to TRBJ2-7; D remains unclear. Germline lookup yields CDR1 SGHTA and CDR2 FQGNSA. This CDR3 has 18 amino acids. The V end was cut by 1 base, the J end by 0 bases, with 19 bases between. The CDR3: CASSLEGSSPTGSYEQYF. Here the CDR3 DNA reads TGTGCCAGCAGCTTAGAGGGCTCCTCCCCCACGGGCTCCTACGAGCAGTACTTC.

The chain carries TRBV10-3 and TRBJ1-2; D is unclear. Trimming took 0 bases from V and 7 from J, leaving 6 bases between them. CDR1 is ENHRY, CDR2 SYGVKD, per germline. CDR3 length equals 12 residues. The CDR3 nucleotides are TGTGCCATCAGTGAGTCAGGGTTTGGCTACACCTTC. This translates into CAISESGFGYTF.

The CDR3 loop is CASSLSSGTNEKLFF. The DNA for the CDR3 is TGTGCCAGCAGCCTCTCTTCGGGAACTAATGAAAAACTGTTTTTT. The rearrangement joins TRBV11-3 to TRBJ1-4, with D unclear. With 5 bases removed from V and 1 base from J, the gap between germline ends came to 11 bases. CDR1 SGHNT and CDR2 YENEEA come from the germline V gene. This CDR3 region has 15 residues.

The chain employs TRBV7-2 and TRBJ2-1; 12 bases fit TRBD2. The junction had 5 bases not matched to a gene; V was cut back by 5 bases and J by 6 bases. Germline lookup yields CDR1 SGHTA and CDR2 FQGNSA. The CDR3 sequence is 15 residues long. The DNA of the CDR3 is TGTGCCAGCAGCCCGACTAGCGGGAGTCGCAATGAGCAGTTCTTC. Translated: CASSPTSGSRNEQFF.

The chain has TRBV6-5 and TRBJ1-2, with D maybe TRBD1 (5 bases). The V gene lost 4 bases and the J gene lost 8 bases, with 14 bases spanning the gap. CDR3 size: 13 residues. From germline, CDR1 is MNHEY and CDR2 SVGAGI. The CDR3 here is CASSLQEGRGYTF. CDR3 nucleotides: TGTGCCAGCAGTTTACAGGAGGGTAGAGGCTACACCTTC.

The genes are TRBV6-4 and TRBJ1-2; weak D call: TRBD1 (6 bases). Between the trimmed V and J ends, which lost 2 bases and 0 bases, there was a span of 10 bases. The CDR3 is made up of 15 amino acids. CDR1 MRHNA and CDR2 SNTAGT come from the germline V gene. The CDR3 DNA reads as TGTGCCAGCAGTGACGGGCGACAGGCTAACTATGGCTACACCTTC. Its translation is CASSDGRQANYGYTF.

This chain joins TRBV6-5 and TRBJ2-2; 7 positions agree with TRBD1. The CDR3 spans 13 residues. The junction had 0 bases not matched to a gene; V was cut back by 8 bases and J by 0 bases. Germline CDR1 MNHEY, CDR2 SVGAGI. In nucleotides, the CDR3 is TGTGCCAGCGGACAGGCGAACACCGGGGAGCTGTTTTTT. Amino acid sequence: CASGQANTGELFF.

This clone has only one observation. This chain uses TRBV6-5 with TRBJ2-7, with a possible D match to TRBD2 (5 bases). Trimming removed 10 bases at V and 0 bases at J, with 16 bases between. Germline CDR1 is MNHEY and CDR2 is SVGAGI. The CDR3 is 14 amino acids. This CDR3 reads CATHPAGISYEQYF. The CDR3 DNA follows: TGTGCCACCCACCCCGCCGGGATCTCCTACGAGCAGTACTTC.

The DNA for the CDR3 is TGTGCCATCAGTGAAACGACAGATACGCAGTATTTT. Its translation is CAISETTDTQYF. The chain couples TRBV10-3 to TRBJ2-3; D uncertain. From germline, CDR1 is ENHRY and CDR2 SYGVKD. The CDR3 contains 12 residues. Between the trimmed V and J ends, which lost 3 bases and 3 bases, there was a span of 4 bases.